The rows below give T cell receptor beta chains drawn from one sample of a study of blood T cells in healthy people across ages. TCRdb fed the 5' RACE reads into MiXCR, producing one record per CDR3 protein. Among fewer than 2 million distinct CDR3 sequences listed, roughly 43% were seen once. Sequencing was done on a sample of blood. The receptors stem from a human donor in good health. Both conserved end residues are part of each CDR3. D genes are given only for firm matches. The listing skips clone size in some rows; elsewhere it reads once, few, many or a size class.

J gene | clone size | V gene | D gene | CDR3 DNA | CDR3 protein
TRBJ2-3 | few | TRBV4-3 | TRBD2 | TGCGCCAGCAGCCGAGGGACTAGCGGGGGACTCACAGATACGCAGTATTTT | CASSRGTSGGLTDTQYF
TRBJ2-3 | NA | TRBV25-1 | NA | TGTGCCAGCAGTGATCCGGGGATAGATACGCAGTATTTT | CASSDPGIDTQYF
TRBJ1-6 | once | TRBV10-3 | TRBD1 | TGTGCCATCAGGGCTGGGACAGTGGGACTTAATTCACCCCTCCACTTT | CAIRAGTVGLNSPLHF
TRBJ2-7 | few | TRBV24-1 | NA | TGTGCCACCAGTGATCCTGCGAGGACCGGACAATACGAGCAGTACTTC | CATSDPARTGQYEQYF
TRBJ2-5 | NA | TRBV13 | NA | TGTGCCAGCAGCTTAGATCGATTCCACGAGACCCAGTACTTC | CASSLDRFHETQYF
TRBJ1-4 | few | TRBV20-1 | NA | TGCAGTGCTAGCCTCGTTGAAAAACTGTTTTTT | CSASLVEKLFF
TRBJ2-5 | NA | TRBV28 | NA | TGTGCCAGCAGTGACCCTTTGGAGACCCAGTACTTC | CASSDPLETQYF
TRBJ2-7 | NA | TRBV7-2 | NA | TGTGCCAGCAGCTTGGGCTCCAGGGCATACGAGCAGTACTTC | CASSLGSRAYEQYF
TRBJ2-5 | few | TRBV13 | NA | TGTGCCAGCGGCATCGGGGAGCAAGAGACCCAGTACTTC | CASGIGEQETQYF
TRBJ1-2 | NA | TRBV20-1 | TRBD1 | TGCAGTGCTAGGGGACGTCCGGGACAGGCAAACTATGGCTACACCTTC | CSARGRPGQANYGYTF
TRBJ2-5 | NA | TRBV4-2 | TRBD2 | TGTGCCAGCAGCCAAGAGCTACTAGCGGGGGAAGAGACCCAGTACTTC | CASSQELLAGEETQYF
TRBJ2-4 | few | TRBV10-3 | TRBD2 | TGTGCCATCAGTGAGTCCGGGGGGACTCGAGCCAAAAACATTCAGTACTTC | CAISESGGTRAKNIQYF
TRBJ2-7 | NA | TRBV7-9 | NA | TGTGCCAGCATTAGGAGCTTGATCTCCTACGAGCAGTACTTC | CASIRSLISYEQYF
TRBJ1-2 | NA | TRBV6-5 | NA | TGTGCCAGCAGTTACACAGAGAGTAACTATGGCTACACCTTC | CASSYTESNYGYTF
TRBJ1-2 | few | TRBV20-1 | NA | TGCAGTGCTACCCCGCTGGGATTATATGGCTACACCTTC | CSATPLGLYGYTF
TRBJ2-7 | few | TRBV7-2 | NA | TGTGCCAGCAGCTTAGACTTTGGGGAATCTACGTACGAGCAGTACTTC | CASSLDFGESTYEQYF
TRBJ2-5 | NA | TRBV20-1 | NA | TGCAGTGTTCCGGGCCTCCGGAGGACGTCCCAGTACTTC | CSVPGLRRTSQYF
TRBJ2-7 | NA | TRBV29-1 | NA | TGCAGCGTTGGTTATCAGTCCACCTACGAGCAGTACTTC | CSVGYQSTYEQYF
TRBJ2-1 | NA | TRBV5-6 | TRBD2 | TGTGCCAGCAGCTTCCTTGGCAGCGGCGGGGGTAACAATGAGCAGTTCTTC | CASSFLGSGGGNNEQFF
TRBJ2-7 | NA | TRBV12-3/TRBV12-4 | NA | TGTGCCAGCAGTTTTGGGGGGGCGGCGAAGTCCCAGTACTTC | CASSFGGAAKSQYF
TRBJ1-1 | NA | TRBV7-8 | NA | TGTGCCAGCAGCTTTAATACAGGGAGCACTGAAGCTTTCTTT | CASSFNTGSTEAFF
TRBJ2-1 | NA | TRBV20-1 | NA | TGCAGTGCTAAGGCGGATTCCTACGAGCAGTTCTTC | CSAKADSYEQFF
TRBJ1-1 | NA | TRBV9 | NA | TGTGCCAGCAGCGTAAAAAGCCACCAGAACACTGAAGCTTTCTTT | CASSVKSHQNTEAFF
TRBJ2-1 | few | TRBV7-2 | NA | TGTGCCAGCAGCTTAGTGTCATCAACAGTCAATGAGCAGTTCTTC | CASSLVSSTVNEQFF
TRBJ1-6 | few | TRBV9 | NA | TGTGCCGGCAGCGTAGCCGGCAGGGAAAATTCACCCCTCCACTTT | CAGSVAGRENSPLHF
TRBJ1-2 | few | TRBV19 | TRBD1 | TGTGCCACCGCCGCAGGGGGCGCCTACTATGGCTACACCTTC | CATAAGGAYYGYTF
TRBJ2-1 | NA | TRBV12-5 | TRBD1 | TGTGCTAGTGGTTCCTCCTCCGGGACAGGGTTGTACAATGAGCAGTTCTTC | CASGSSSGTGLYNEQFF
TRBJ2-7 | NA | TRBV6-6 | NA | TGTGCCAGCACCTCCAGGACAGAGACCAACGAGCAGTACTTC | CASTSRTETNEQYF
TRBJ2-7 | few | TRBV4-1 | TRBD2 | TGCGCCAGCAGCGTTGGACTAGCGGGGAAAAAGAACTCCTACGAGCAGTACTTC | CASSVGLAGKKNSYEQYF
TRBJ2-5 | NA | TRBV4-2 | NA | TGTGCCAGCAGCCAATCCGGGACCCTTTTAAAAGAGACCCAGTACTTC | CASSQSGTLLKETQYF
TRBJ2-7 | NA | TRBV6-2/TRBV6-3 | NA | TGTGCCAGCATGGGTCACTACGAGCAGTACTTC | CASMGHYEQYF
TRBJ2-3 | once | TRBV7-2 | NA | TGTGCCAGCAGCTTAGTAGGCGGGGTGAGCACAGATACGCAGTATTTT | CASSLVGGVSTDTQYF
TRBJ1-1 | few | TRBV20-1 | TRBD1 | TGCAGTGCGCCGAGACAGGGTATACCTGAAGCTTTCTTT | CSAPRQGIPEAFF
TRBJ1-1 | NA | TRBV9 | NA | TGTGCCAGCAGCGCCCCGCAGGGCACTGACACTGAAGCTTTCTTT | CASSAPQGTDTEAFF
TRBJ1-6 | NA | TRBV27 | NA | TGTGCCAGCAGTCCATCGGAAGACAGTCACCATAATTCACCCCTCCACTTT | CASSPSEDSHHNSPLHF
TRBJ1-1 | NA | TRBV9 | TRBD1 | TGTGCCAGCAGCCCCGCTACAGGGGCGGGCACTGAAGCTTTCTTT | CASSPATGAGTEAFF
TRBJ1-1 | NA | TRBV29-1 | NA | TGCAGCATGGAGACGGTGAACACTGAAGCTTTCTTT | CSMETVNTEAFF